This TCR beta chain was documented in a study of T cell repertoires in cytomegalovirus infection. Study summary: The authors relied on CMV epitopes, both recently identified HLA-C-restricted and well-studied HLA-B-restricted.

Each CDR3 protein is one row after TCRdb ran MiXCR on the reads. The sample has about 890,000 distinct CDR3 sequences; more than 25% are singletons. Whole-study findings and limits: Across the ex vivo response, the dominant clonotypes were HLA-C-restricted CMV-specific TCR beta clonotypes. Using cumulative public TCR beta family frequency, the authors identified those who carried CMV together with the relevant HLA.

As regards this clonotype: The antigen remains unidentified.

The germline CDR1 and CDR2 sequences are SEHNR and FQNEAQ (reference sequence). V dropped 3 bases and J dropped 6 bases, with 11 bases sitting between them. CDR3 size: 13 residues. V gene TRBV7-9 combines with J gene TRBJ1-1; D ambiguous. The specimen was cultured CD8+ T cells from PBMCs, collected from culture after CMV antigen stimulation. The sequence came from a human donor in good health (CMV status not recorded). Some clones in this sample may be carry-over from other donors' samples. Here the CDR3 DNA reads TGTGCCAGCAGCTTTGATCAGTCCTCTGAAGCTTTCTTT. This gives the protein CASSFDQSSEAFF.